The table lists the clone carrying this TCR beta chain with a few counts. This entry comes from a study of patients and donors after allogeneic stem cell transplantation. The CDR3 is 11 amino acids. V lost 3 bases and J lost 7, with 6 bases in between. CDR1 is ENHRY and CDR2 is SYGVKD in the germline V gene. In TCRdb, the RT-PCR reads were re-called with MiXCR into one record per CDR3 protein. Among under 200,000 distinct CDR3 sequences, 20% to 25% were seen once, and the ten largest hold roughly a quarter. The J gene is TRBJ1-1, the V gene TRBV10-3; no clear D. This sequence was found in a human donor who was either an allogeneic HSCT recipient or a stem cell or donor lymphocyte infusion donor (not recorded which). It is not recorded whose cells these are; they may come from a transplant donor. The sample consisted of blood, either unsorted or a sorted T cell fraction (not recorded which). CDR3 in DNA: TGTGCCATCAGTGAAGAGGATGAAGCTTTCTTT. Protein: CAISEEDEAFF.